The 27 T cell receptor beta chains presented below share a single source sample, sequenced in a study of blood T cell repertoires in COVID-19. Profiled with immunoSEQ multiplex PCR; TCRdb holds only in-frame clones, not every one. The table has more than 350,000 clones, about 89% seen once. The sequenced material came from peripheral blood. The receptors shown here come from a woman in her twenties or thirties with COVID-19, enrolled during active disease.

The table lists this clone with a count of one. CDR3 in DNA: TGTGCCAGCAGCTTAGTAGGACAGGTGGTTAATTCACCCCTCCACTTT. This sequence encodes CASSLVGQVVNSPLHF. The chain links TRBV7-8 to TRBJ1-6, with 7 positions matching TRBD1. From germline, CDR1 is SGHVS and CDR2 FQNEAQ. The CDR3 has 16 amino acids. V shed 1 base, J shed 6 bases, and the junction held 6 bases outside the gene matches.

The genes are TRBV10-3 and TRBJ2-3, with 8 bases identical to TRBD1. Germline-derived CDR1 and CDR2 are ENHRY and SYGVKD. Trimming cost V 6 bases and J 6 bases; bases outside gene matches: 11. There are 15 residues in the CDR3. The CDR3 DNA reads as TGTGCCATCAGCGATGAACGACAGGGGAGGGATACGCAGTATTTT. Encoded protein: CAISDERQGRDTQYF.

The chain couples TRBV6-4 to TRBJ2-1, with 8 bases fitting TRBD1. Germline-derived CDR1 and CDR2 are MRHNA and SNTAGT. The V segment lost 6 bases and the J segment 10 bases; nucleotides outside the gene matches: 11. This CDR3 spans 14 amino acids. CDR3 coding DNA: TGTGCCAGCAGGCCAGGGGGCACTTACGGGGAGCAGTTCTTC. Its protein product is CASRPGGTYGEQFF.

The chain employs TRBV9 and TRBJ2-3; weak D call: TRBD2 (6 bases). Trimming took off 3 bases at V and 0 bases at J, with 14 bases between the two ends. CDR1 is SGDLS and CDR2 is YYNGEE in the germline V gene. The CDR3 contains 16 residues. The CDR3 bases are TGTGCCAGCAGCGAGTTGGGGCGGGGTAGCACAGATACGCAGTATTTT. This encodes CASSELGRGSTDTQYF.

This chain links TRBV6-2 or TRBV6-3 with TRBJ1-1; the D gene is possibly TRBD1 (5 bases). The CDR3 loop spans 16 amino acids. Trimming shortened V by 1 base and J by 1 base, and 13 bases separated the two germline ends. From germline, CDR1 is MNHEY and CDR2 SVGEGT. The CDR3 spells CASSYFQTAPNTEAFF. The CDR3 DNA reads as TGTGCCAGCAGTTACTTTCAGACAGCGCCGAACACTGAAGCTTTCTTT.

The V call is TRBV18, the J call TRBJ2-6, with 7 bases lining up with TRBD1. The J segment lost 4 bases and the V segment lost 2 bases, leaving 8 bases of the junction unmatched. Germline-derived CDR1 and CDR2 are KGHSH and LQKENI. This CDR3 region has 17 residues. For the CDR3, the DNA is TGTGCCAGCTCACCAATTTTCACAGGGGCCGGGGCCAACGTCCTGACTTTC. Its protein product is CASSPIFTGAGANVLTF.

This clone has only one observation. Here the CDR3 reads CASSHGTGVLNQPQHF. In nucleotides, the CDR3 is TGTGCCAGCAGTCACGGGACAGGGGTTCTCAATCAGCCCCAGCATTTT. The chain carries TRBV6-6 and TRBJ1-5; 10 bases line up with TRBD1. Per germline, CDR1 MNHNY and CDR2 SVGAGI (reference sequence). V shed 5 bases, J shed 3 bases, and the junction held 7 bases outside the gene matches. The CDR3 consists of 16 residues.

The chain has TRBV5-1 and TRBJ2-5; 9 bases line up with TRBD2. This CDR3 has 16 amino acids. V trimming: 0 bases; J trimming: 5 bases; junction bases outside the gene matches: 8. Germline V gene sequence: CDR1 SGHRS, CDR2 YFSETQ. The CDR3 region is CASSLGGGRAGETQYF. The DNA for the CDR3 is TGCGCCAGCAGCTTGGGCGGCGGGAGGGCCGGGGAGACCCAGTACTTC. The whole variable domain, remainder taken from reference TRBV5-1 and TRBJ2-5, is KAGVTQTPRYLIKTRGQQVTLSCSPISGHRSVSWYQQTPGQGLQFLFEYFSETQRNKGNFPGRFSGRQFSNSRSEMNVSTLELGDSALYLCASSLGGGRAGETQYFGPGTRLLVL.

The rearrangement joins TRBV24-1 to TRBJ2-5; 7 positions agree with TRBD1. The junction had 10 bases not matched to a gene; V was cut back by 5 bases and J by 2 bases. The CDR3 totals 16 residues. Germline V lookup: CDR1 KGHDR, CDR2 SFDVKD. CDR3 nucleotide sequence: TGTGCCACCAGTGGAGGTGGACAGGATAAGCAAGAGACCCAGTACTTC. This encodes CATSGGGQDKQETQYF.

The V gene is TRBV5-1, the J gene TRBJ2-5; the D gene is possibly TRBD1 (5 bases). Germline V gives CDR1 SGHRS, CDR2 YFSETQ. The ends were cut back, 1 base at V and 5 bases at J, with 12 bases in the middle. This CDR3 is built from 14 residues. CDR3 sequence: CASSLITRAETQYF. In DNA, the CDR3 is TGCGCCAGCAGCTTGATAACCAGGGCGGAGACCCAGTACTTC. The full variable domain, completed using reference TRBV5-1 and TRBJ2-5, is KAGVTQTPRYLIKTRGQQVTLSCSPISGHRSVSWYQQTPGQGLQFLFEYFSETQRNKGNFPGRFSGRQFSNSRSEMNVSTLELGDSALYLCASSLITRAETQYFGPGTRLLVL.

V gene TRBV13 combines with J gene TRBJ2-7, with TRBD2 as a possible D gene (5 bases). The germline V and J ends were trimmed by 0 bases and 0 bases, with 6 bases remaining between them. The CDR3 is 14 residues long. Germline V gives CDR1 PRHDT, CDR2 FYEKMQ (reference sequence). The CDR3 sequence is CASSLGLGSYEQYV. The CDR3 nucleotides are TGTGCCAGCAGCTTAGGACTAGGCTCCTACGAGCAGTACGTC.

In its sample, this clone was seen a few times. The V and J genes are TRBV27 and TRBJ1-3; 10 nucleotides line up with TRBD1. CDR1 MNHEY and CDR2 SMNVEV come from the germline V gene (reference sequence). The CDR3 spans 16 residues. V was pared by 5 bases and J by 2 bases, with 6 bases of the junction left unmatched. The CDR3 sequence is CASSVTGQGTGNTIYF. In nucleotides, the CDR3 is TGTGCCAGCAGTGTCACGGGACAGGGGACTGGAAACACCATATATTTT.

V is TRBV6-5 and J is TRBJ1-5, with D tentatively TRBD1 (5 bases). V was trimmed by 6 bases and J by 2 bases, leaving 14 bases between them. Germline assignment: CDR1 MNHEY and CDR2 SVGAGI. The CDR3 is made up of 15 amino acids. The CDR3 loop is CASSPVGAGNQPQHF. The CDR3 DNA reads TGTGCCAGCAGCCCGGTAGGGGCGGGCAATCAGCCCCAGCATTTT.

The J gene is TRBJ2-1, the V gene TRBV20-1, with a tentative D call TRBD2 (5 bases). Germline CDR1 DFQATT, CDR2 SNEGSKA (reference sequence). V lost 3 bases, J lost 0 bases, and 18 bases lay in between. The CDR3 is 17 residues long. The CDR3 protein is CSASTPLMGSSYNEQFF. Here the CDR3 DNA reads TGCAGTGCTAGTACTCCGCTTATGGGGAGCTCCTACAATGAGCAGTTCTTC.

The chain carries TRBV27 and TRBJ2-7, with D tentatively TRBD1 (6 bases). The CDR3 consists of 14 residues. V lost 2 bases to trimming and J lost 3 bases, with 11 bases between them. Germline V gene sequence: CDR1 MNHEY, CDR2 SMNVEV (reference sequence). The CDR3 loop is CASSLPGTNYEQYF. The CDR3 nucleotides are TGTGCCAGCAGTTTACCCGGGACAAACTACGAGCAGTACTTC.

The chain joins TRBV14 to TRBJ2-2; 9 bases align to TRBD1. The CDR3 sequence is 13 residues long. V lost 3 bases and J lost 13; bases outside the gene matches: 6. Germline-derived CDR1 and CDR2 are SGHDN and FVKESK. The CDR3: CASSHRDRVVLFF. CDR3 bases: TGTGCCAGCAGCCATCGGGACAGGGTGGTGCTGTTTTTT. Full variable domain (outside the CDR3, taken from reference TRBV14 and TRBJ2-2): EAGVTQFPSHSVIEKGQTVTLRCDPISGHDNLYWYRRVMGKEIKFLLHFVKESKQDESGMPNNRFLAERTGGTYSTLKVQPAELEDSGVYFCASSHRDRVVLFFGEGSRLTVL.

This chain connects TRBV10-3 to TRBJ2-1, with 10 nucleotides matching TRBD1. With V trimmed by 6 bases and J by 6 bases, 8 bases remained unmatched. The germline CDR1 and CDR2 sequences are ENHRY and SYGVKD. The CDR3 runs 15 residues. CDR3 region: CAISGAGDRGNEQFF. CDR3 in DNA: TGTGCCATCAGCGGGGCGGGGGACAGGGGCAATGAGCAGTTCTTC.

The gene calls are TRBV21-1 and TRBJ2-7; no check of the table's D call, TRBD1, against the DNA was made. TRBV21-1 is noted as a pseudogene. The CDR3 consists of 13 residues. The DNA of the CDR3 is TGTGCCAGCAACGGAGGGGGCCTATACGAGCAGTACGTC. Protein product: CASNGGGLYEQYV.

The V gene is TRBV2, the J gene TRBJ1-5; tentatively, D is TRBD1 (5 bases). CDR3 length: 12 residues. The germline V gene has CDR1 SNHLY and CDR2 FYNNEI. V was trimmed by 8 bases and J by 5 bases, leaving 10 bases between them. The CDR3 reads CASGRDYQPQHF. The CDR3 coding sequence is TGTGCCAGCGGCAGGGACTATCAGCCCCAGCATTTT.

This clone was seen a single time. This chain joins TRBV19 and TRBJ2-2; D gene uncertain. Trimming took off 2 bases at V and 4 bases at J, with 5 bases between the two ends. The germline gives CDR1 LNHDA, CDR2 SQIVND (reference sequence). This CDR3 is 13 amino acids long. CDR3 nucleotides: TGTGCCAGTAGTATATTCGGCACCGGGGAGCTGTTTTTT. This encodes CASSIFGTGELFF. Full variable domain (missing parts from reference TRBV19 and TRBJ2-2): DGGITQSPKYLFRKEGQNVTLSCEQNLNHDAMYWYRQDPGQGLRLIYYSQIVNDFQKGDIAEGYSVSREKKESFPLTVTSAQKNPTAFYLCASSIFGTGELFFGEGSRLTVL.

This clone showed up just once. The rearrangement uses TRBV28 and TRBJ1-1, with D perhaps TRBD1 (6 bases). CDR1 is MDHEN and CDR2 is SYDVKM in the germline V gene. Trimming cost V 11 bases and J 7 bases, with 20 bases left between them. The CDR3 extends over 13 amino acids. CDR3 protein: CAAQNRVWDEAFF. CDR3 nucleotides: TGTGCCGCCCAAAACAGGGTGTGGGATGAAGCTTTCTTT.

Points on this clone: Other nucleotide sequences from this sample produce the same CDR3. The chain has TRBV7-9 and TRBJ2-3, with D possibly being TRBD2 (7 bases). The CDR3 is made up of 14 amino acids. Per the germline V gene, CDR1 is SEHNR and CDR2 is FQNEAQ (reference sequence). Trimming removed 1 base at V and 4 bases at J, with 9 bases between. The CDR3 nucleotides are TGTGCCAGCAGCTTAGGAGGGGGGGCAGATACGCAGTATTTT. This gives the protein CASSLGGGADTQYF.

The chain links TRBV29-1 to TRBJ1-5, with 11 bases fitting TRBD1. V trimming: 8 bases; J trimming: 3 bases; junction bases outside the gene matches: 9. Germline CDR1 SQVTM, CDR2 ANQGSEA. CDR3 length: 15 amino acids. The CDR3 coding sequence is TGCAGCACCCAAGGACAGGGGGCCTCCAATCAGCCCCAGCATTTT. It codes for CSTQGQGASNQPQHF.

The rearrangement joins TRBV5-1 to TRBJ1-1; TRBD1 matches 8 bases. The CDR3 is 17 residues long. After removal of 4 bases from V and 5 bases from J, the junction contained 16 bases not matched to a gene. The V gene's germline CDR1 is SGHRS and CDR2 YFSETQ. CDR3 bases: TGCGCCAGCAGCGGTGGGACAGGCCTCTCCCGTGGTACTGAAGCTTTCTTT. This sequence encodes CASSGGTGLSRGTEAFF.

The V call is TRBV4-3, the J call TRBJ2-5; D gene unclear. The CDR3 is 13 amino acids. Trimming left V 1 base short and J 4 bases short, with 7 bases between. Germline V gives CDR1 LGHNA, CDR2 YSLEER. The CDR3 loop reads CASSQGPTETQYF. For the CDR3, the DNA is TGCGCCAGCAGCCAAGGGCCCACAGAGACCCAGTACTTC.

The chain combines TRBV7-9 with TRBJ2-7, with 12 bases identical to TRBD2. Germline V gene sequence: CDR1 SEHNR, CDR2 FQNEAQ (reference sequence). The ends lost 1 base at V and 2 bases at J; junction bases unmatched: 6. This CDR3 is 17 amino acids long. The DNA for the CDR3 is TGTGCCAGCAGCTTAGTATCTAGCGGGAGGGCCCCCTACGAGCAGTACGTC. Its translation is CASSLVSSGRAPYEQYV.

The chain links TRBV30 to TRBJ1-2; 8 bases are shared with TRBD1. This CDR3 contains 12 residues. The germline V gene has CDR1 GTSNPN and CDR2 SVGIG (reference sequence). The V and J ends lost 5 bases and 4 bases, in that order; junction bases with no gene match: 3. The CDR3 reads CAWGQGGYGYTF. The CDR3 DNA is TGTGCCTGGGGACAGGGTGGCTATGGCTACACCTTC.